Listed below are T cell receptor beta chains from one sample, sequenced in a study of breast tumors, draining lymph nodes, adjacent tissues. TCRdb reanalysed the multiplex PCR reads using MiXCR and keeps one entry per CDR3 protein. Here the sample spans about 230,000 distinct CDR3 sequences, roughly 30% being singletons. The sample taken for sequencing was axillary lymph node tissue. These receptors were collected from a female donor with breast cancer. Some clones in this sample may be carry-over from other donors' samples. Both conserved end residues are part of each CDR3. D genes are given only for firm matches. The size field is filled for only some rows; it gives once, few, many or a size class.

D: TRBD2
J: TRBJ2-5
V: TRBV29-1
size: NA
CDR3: CSVELGREMWETQYF
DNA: TGCAGCGTTGAATTGGGGCGGGAGATGTGGGAGACCCAGTACTTC

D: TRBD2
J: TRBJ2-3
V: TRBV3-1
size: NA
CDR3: CASSQDIGLAGSQYF
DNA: TGTGCCAGCAGCCAAGATATCGGACTAGCGGGATCGCAGTATTTT

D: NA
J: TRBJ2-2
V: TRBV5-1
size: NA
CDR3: CASSRSGDPAGTGELFF
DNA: TGCGCCAGCAGTAGGTCAGGCGACCCTGCCGGCACCGGGGAGCTGTTTTTT

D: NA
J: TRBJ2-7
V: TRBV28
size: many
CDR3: CATLRYEQYF
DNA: TGTGCCACCCTCCGATACGAGCAGTACTTC

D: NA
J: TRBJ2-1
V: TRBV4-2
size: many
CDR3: CASSLPDGGKNNEQFF
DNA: TGTGCCAGCAGCCTCCCCGACGGAGGAAAAAACAATGAGCAGTTCTTC

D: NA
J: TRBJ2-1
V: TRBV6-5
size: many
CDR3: CASFLGPGFYNEQFF
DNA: TGTGCCAGTTTTTTAGGACCTGGGTTCTACAATGAGCAGTTCTTC

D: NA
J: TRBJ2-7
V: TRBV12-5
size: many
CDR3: CASGLGTFYEQYF
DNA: TGTGCTAGTGGTTTGGGAACATTCTACGAGCAGTACTTC

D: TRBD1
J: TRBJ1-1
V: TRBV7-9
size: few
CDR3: CASSAPGTASQAFF
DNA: TGTGCCAGCAGCGCACCCGGGACAGCCTCTCAAGCTTTCTTT

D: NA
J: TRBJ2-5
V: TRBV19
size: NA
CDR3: CASIPTGETQYF
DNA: TGTGCCAGTATCCCTACAGGGGAGACCCAGTACTTC

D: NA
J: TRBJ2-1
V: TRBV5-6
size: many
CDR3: CANSFRWSSRTGDEQFF
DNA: TGTGCCAACAGCTTTCGGTGGAGTAGCAGGACTGGGGATGAGCAGTTCTTC

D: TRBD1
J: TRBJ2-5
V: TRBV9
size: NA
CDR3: CASSGTGTGQETQYF
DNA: TGTGCCAGCAGCGGGACCGGGACAGGGCAAGAGACCCAGTACTTC

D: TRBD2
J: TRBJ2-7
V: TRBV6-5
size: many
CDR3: CASSPPGRSSYEQYF
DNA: TGTGCCAGCAGTCCCCCCGGGAGGTCGTCCTACGAGCAGTACTTC

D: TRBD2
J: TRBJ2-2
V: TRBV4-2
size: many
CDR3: CASSQDKREYDTGELFF
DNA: TGTGCCAGCAGCCAAGACAAGCGGGAGTACGACACCGGGGAGCTGTTTTTT

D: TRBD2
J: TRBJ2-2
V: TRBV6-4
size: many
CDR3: CASSPSGTNTGELFF
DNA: TGTGCCAGCAGTCCTAGCGGGACAAACACCGGGGAGCTGTTTTTT

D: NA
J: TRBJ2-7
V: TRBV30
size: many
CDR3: CAWSPGWAADSEQYF
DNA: TGTGCCTGGAGTCCCGGGTGGGCAGCGGATTCCGAGCAGTACTTC

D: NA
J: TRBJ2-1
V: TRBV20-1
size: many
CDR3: CSANREYPYNEQFF
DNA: TGCAGTGCTAACCGGGAGTACCCCTACAATGAGCAGTTCTTC

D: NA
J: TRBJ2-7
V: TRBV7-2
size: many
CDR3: CASSPRDSSKYEQYF
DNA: TGTGCCAGCAGCCCTCGGGACTCTTCCAAATACGAGCAGTACTTC

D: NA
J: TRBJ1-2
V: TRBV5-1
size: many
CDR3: CASSLEAGTTRYTF
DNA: TGCGCCAGCAGCTTGGAGGCAGGGACAACGCGCTACACCTTC

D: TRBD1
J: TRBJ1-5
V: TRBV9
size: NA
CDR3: CASSSRPGGGEQPQHF
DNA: TGTGCCAGCAGTTCCCGGCCAGGGGGCGGCGAGCAGCCCCAGCATTTT

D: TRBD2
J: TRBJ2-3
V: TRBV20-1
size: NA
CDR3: CSASSSGSLPAYF
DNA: TGCAGTGCTAGTAGTAGCGGGAGTCTCCCCGCGTATTTT

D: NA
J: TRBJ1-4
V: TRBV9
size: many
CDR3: CASSDGTHNEKLFF
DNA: TGTGCCAGCAGCGACGGGACACATAATGAAAAACTGTTTTTT

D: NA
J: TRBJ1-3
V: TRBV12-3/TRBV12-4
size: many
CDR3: CASSYDQGQGNTIYF
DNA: TGTGCCAGCAGTTACGATCAGGGCCAAGGAAACACCATATATTTT

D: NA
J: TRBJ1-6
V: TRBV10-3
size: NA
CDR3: CAISVTSNSPLHF
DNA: TGTGCCATCAGTGTGACGTCTAATTCACCCCTCCACTTT

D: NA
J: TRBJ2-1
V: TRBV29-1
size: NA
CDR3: CSVLMGFDYNEQFF
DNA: TGCAGCGTCCTAATGGGGTTCGACTACAATGAGCAGTTCTTC

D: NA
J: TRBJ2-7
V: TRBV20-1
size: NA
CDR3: CSASPSAYSYEEYF
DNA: TGTAGTGCTAGTCCCAGCGCTTACTCCTACGAGGAGTACTTC

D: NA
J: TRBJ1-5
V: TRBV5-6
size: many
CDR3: CASSLRGRGHSNQPQHF
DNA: TGTGCCAGCAGCTTGAGGGGACGGGGACATAGCAATCAGCCCCAGCATTTT

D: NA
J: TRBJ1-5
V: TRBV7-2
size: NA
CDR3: CASSLKRGPQPQHF
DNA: TGTGCCAGCAGCTTAAAGCGGGGCCCTCAGCCCCAGCATTTT

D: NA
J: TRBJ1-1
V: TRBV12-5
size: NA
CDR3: CASGPLGGWGEAFF
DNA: TGTGCTAGTGGTCCCTTAGGAGGCTGGGGGGAAGCTTTCTTT

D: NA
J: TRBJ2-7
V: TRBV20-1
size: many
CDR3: CSARDKNRVVYEQYF
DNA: TGCAGTGCTAGAGATAAGAACAGGGTGGTCTACGAGCAGTACTTC

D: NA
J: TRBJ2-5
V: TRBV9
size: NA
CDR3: CASSVDVGAGHQETQYF
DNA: TGTGCCAGCAGCGTTGATGTTGGCGCAGGGCATCAAGAGACCCAGTACTTC

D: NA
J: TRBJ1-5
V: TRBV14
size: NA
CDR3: CASSQVTETQHF
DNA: TGTGCCAGCAGCCAAGTAACGGAGACCCAGCATTTT

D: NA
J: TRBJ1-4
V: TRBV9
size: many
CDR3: CASSVARAREKLFF
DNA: TGTGCCAGCAGCGTAGCTAGGGCACGAGAAAAACTGTTTTTT

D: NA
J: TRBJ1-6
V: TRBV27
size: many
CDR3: CASSLYLGQSGSPLHF
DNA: TGTGCCAGCAGTTTATACCTCGGACAGAGTGGTTCACCCCTCCACTTT

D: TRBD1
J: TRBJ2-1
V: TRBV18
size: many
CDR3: CASSPRTGEQFF
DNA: TGTGCCAGCTCACCAAGGACAGGGGAGCAGTTCTTC

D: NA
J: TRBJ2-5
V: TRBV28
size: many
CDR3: CASTHTQGTTQYF
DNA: TGTGCCAGCACCCATACCCAGGGGACGACCCAGTACTTC

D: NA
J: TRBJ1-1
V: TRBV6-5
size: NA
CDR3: CASSYGGNTEAFF
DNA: TGTGCCAGCAGTTACGGGGGGAACACTGAAGCTTTCTTT

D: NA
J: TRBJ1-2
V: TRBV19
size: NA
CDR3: CASSITWTTGGGYTF
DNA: TGTGCCAGTAGTATTACTTGGACAACGGGCGGCGGCTACACCTTC

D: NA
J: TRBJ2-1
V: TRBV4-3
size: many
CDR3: CASSQHSGTRNEQFF
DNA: TGCGCCAGCAGCCAACACTCCGGGACACGAAATGAGCAGTTCTTC

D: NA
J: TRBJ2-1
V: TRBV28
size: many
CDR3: CASLTGGSSYNEQFF
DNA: TGTGCCAGCCTGACAGGCGGGAGCTCCTACAATGAGCAGTTCTTC

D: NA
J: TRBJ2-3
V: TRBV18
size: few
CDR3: CASSPPANTDTQYF
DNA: TGTGCCAGCTCACCACCGGCCAACACAGATACGCAGTATTTT

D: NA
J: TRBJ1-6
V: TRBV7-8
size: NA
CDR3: CASRWGSF
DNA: TGTGCCAGCAGATGGGGTTCCTTT

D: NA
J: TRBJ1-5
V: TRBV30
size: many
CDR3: CAWSEAGNDQPQHF
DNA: TGTGCCTGGAGTGAGGCAGGGAACGATCAGCCCCAGCATTTT

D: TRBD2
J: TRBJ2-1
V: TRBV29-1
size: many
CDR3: CSVEGAGIVSYNEQFF
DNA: TGCAGCGTTGAAGGAGCGGGAATAGTCTCCTACAATGAGCAGTTCTTC

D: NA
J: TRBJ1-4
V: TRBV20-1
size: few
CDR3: CSASRGDEKLFF
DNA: TGCAGTGCTAGTCGGGGGGACGAAAAACTGTTTTTT

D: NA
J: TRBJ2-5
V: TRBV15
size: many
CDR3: CATSRGTGRFETQYF
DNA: TGTGCCACCAGCAGAGGGACGGGGCGGTTCGAGACCCAGTACTTC

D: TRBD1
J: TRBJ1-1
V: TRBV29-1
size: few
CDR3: CSAGDRGYENTEAFF
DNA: TGCAGCGCCGGGGACAGGGGGTATGAAAACACTGAAGCTTTCTTT

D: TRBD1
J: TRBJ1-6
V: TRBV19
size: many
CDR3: CATGQGVNNSPLHF
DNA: TGTGCCACCGGACAGGGGGTTAATAATTCACCCCTCCACTTT

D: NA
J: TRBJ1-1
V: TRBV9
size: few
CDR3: CASSRPQGEAFF
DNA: TGTGCCAGCAGCCGACCACAGGGAGAAGCTTTCTTT

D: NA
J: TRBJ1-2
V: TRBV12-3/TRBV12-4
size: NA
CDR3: CASSLAADRGNTF
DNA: TGTGCCAGCAGTTTAGCGGCAGACCGTGGAAACACCTTC

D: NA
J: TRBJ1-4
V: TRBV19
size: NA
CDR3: CASPQSTGF
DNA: TGTGCCAGTCCACAATCCACAGGGTTT

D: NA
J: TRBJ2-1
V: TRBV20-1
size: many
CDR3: CSARTEKDEQFF
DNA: TGCAGTGCCCGGACGGAGAAGGATGAGCAGTTCTTC

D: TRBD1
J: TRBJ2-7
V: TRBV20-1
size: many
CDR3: CSARPGQGVSYEQYF
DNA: TGCAGTGCTAGACCGGGGCAGGGGGTCTCCTACGAGCAGTACTTC

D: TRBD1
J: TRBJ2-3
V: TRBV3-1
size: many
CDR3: CASSQGTGADTQYF
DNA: TGTGCCAGCAGCCAAGGGACAGGGGCAGATACGCAGTATTTT

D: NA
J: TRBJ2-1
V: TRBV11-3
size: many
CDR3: CASTPGTNYNEQFF
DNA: TGTGCCAGCACCCCTGGGACAAACTACAATGAGCAGTTCTTC

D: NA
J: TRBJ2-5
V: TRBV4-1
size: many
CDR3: CASSQDSGVAETQYF
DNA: TGCGCCAGCAGCCAAGATTCGGGAGTTGCAGAGACCCAGTACTTC

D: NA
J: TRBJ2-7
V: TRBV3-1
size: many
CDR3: CASSQGNRVTYEQYF
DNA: TGTGCCAGCAGCCAGGGGAACAGGGTGACCTACGAGCAGTACTTC